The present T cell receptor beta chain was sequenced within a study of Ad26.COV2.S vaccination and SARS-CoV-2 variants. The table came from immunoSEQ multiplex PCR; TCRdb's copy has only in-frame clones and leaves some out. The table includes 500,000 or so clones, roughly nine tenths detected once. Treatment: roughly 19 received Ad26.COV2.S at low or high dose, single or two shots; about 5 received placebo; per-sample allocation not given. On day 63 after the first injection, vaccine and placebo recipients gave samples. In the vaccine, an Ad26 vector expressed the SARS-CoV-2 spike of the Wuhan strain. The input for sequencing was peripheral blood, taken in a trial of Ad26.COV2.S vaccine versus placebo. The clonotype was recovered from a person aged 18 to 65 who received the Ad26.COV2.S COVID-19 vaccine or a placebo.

CDR3 bases: TGTGCCACCAGCAGAGACGCTTTCGATTCTGGAAACACCATATATTTT. It specifies CATSRDAFDSGNTIYF. The gene calls are TRBV15 and TRBJ1-3, with unresolved D. The CDR3 sequence is 16 residues long. Germline V gene data show CDR1 as LNHNV and CDR2 as YYDKDF (reference sequence). Trimming shortened V by 0 bases and J by 1 base, and 10 bases separated the two germline ends.